The 30 T cell receptor beta chains below all came from one sample that was sequenced in a study of blood T cell repertoires in COVID-19. Sequencing used immunoSEQ multiplex PCR; TCRdb keeps in-frame clones, though not all of them. The sample has fewer than 450,000 clones, around 88% seen once; the top ten hold over 10%. The sequencing sample was made of peripheral blood. The receptors derive from a woman aged 45-65 years with COVID-19, enrolled during active disease.

This clone has just one count. The rearrangement uses TRBV27 and TRBJ2-3, with 10 positions matching TRBD1. With V trimmed by 4 bases and J by 2 bases, 3 bases remained unmatched. The CDR3 extends over 15 amino acids. The germline gives CDR1 MNHEY, CDR2 SMNVEV (reference sequence). The CDR3 is CASSSTGGTTDTQYF. Here the CDR3 DNA reads TGTGCCAGCAGTTCGACAGGGGGCACCACAGATACGCAGTATTTT.

This chain connects TRBV6-1 to TRBJ2-7; D is perhaps TRBD1 (5 bases). Germline V gives CDR1 MNHNS, CDR2 SASEGT. Trimming left V 2 bases short and J 3 bases short, with 8 bases between. This CDR3 has 13 residues. CDR3 in DNA: TGTGCCAGCAGTGAATGGGGCGGCTACGAGCAGTACTTC. Its translation: CASSEWGGYEQYF.

The chain joins TRBV28 to TRBJ1-4, with D perhaps TRBD1 (6 bases). The length of the CDR3 is 16 residues. Germline V lookup: CDR1 MDHEN, CDR2 SYDVKM. The germline V and J ends were trimmed by 7 bases and 7 bases, with 22 bases remaining between them. The CDR3 nucleotides read TGTGCCAGCACCTTTGGGGGGGGCGCGGTGGCTGAAAAACTGTTTTTT. The encoded protein is CASTFGGGAVAEKLFF. The full variable domain, in which reference TRBV28 and TRBJ1-4 provide the parts outside the CDR3, is DVKVTQSSRYLVKRTGEKVFLECVQDMDHENMFWYRQDPGLGLRLIYFSYDVKMKEKGDIPEGYSVSREKKERFSLILESASTNQTSMYLCASTFGGGAVAEKLFFGSGTQLSVL.

The chain is built from TRBV30 and TRBJ2-3; 9 bases align to TRBD2. The CDR3 loop spans 15 amino acids. Germline CDR1 is GTSNPN and CDR2 is SVGIG (reference sequence). V was clipped by 3 bases and J by 4 bases; unmatched bases: 8. The CDR3 here is CAWSLSRGGPDTQYF. CDR3 in DNA: TGTGCCTGGAGCCTCTCGCGGGGGGGGCCAGATACGCAGTATTTT.

This chain connects TRBV6-6 to TRBJ1-6; TRBD1 is a possible D gene (5 bases). V was cut by 3 bases and J by 7 bases, with 10 bases left in between. Germline V lookup: CDR1 MNHNY, CDR2 SVGAGI (reference sequence). The CDR3 covers 14 residues. The CDR3 DNA sequence: TGTGCCAGCAGTTATGGGACTAGAAATTCACCCCTCCACTTT. Protein product: CASSYGTRNSPLHF.

The gene calls are TRBV9 and TRBJ2-7; 7 positions match TRBD1. J was trimmed by 2 bases and V by 4 bases; bases with no gene match: 3. The CDR3 length is 13 residues. Per germline, CDR1 SGDLS and CDR2 YYNGEE. The CDR3 nucleotides read TGTGCCAGCAGCCTTGACAGGGCCTACGAGCAGTACTTC. This gives the protein CASSLDRAYEQYF.

The V and J genes are TRBV6-6 and TRBJ1-5; 7 bases are shared with TRBD1. Germline V gene lookup returns CDR1 MNHNY and CDR2 SVGAGI (reference sequence). This CDR3 spans 18 amino acids. The V segment lost 5 bases and the J segment 2 bases; nucleotides outside the gene matches: 15. Written as DNA, the CDR3 is TGTGCCAGCAGTCGCCCCAGGGGGGTAGAAGTAGGCAATCAGCCCCAGCATTTT. This sequence encodes CASSRPRGVEVGNQPQHF.

The rearrangement links TRBV10-3 to TRBJ1-2, with D unclear. This CDR3 is 15 amino acids long. With 3 bases removed from V and 2 bases from J, the gap between germline ends came to 13 bases. CDR1 is ENHRY and CDR2 is SYGVKD in the germline V gene. For the CDR3, the DNA is TGTGCCATCAGTGAAAGTAAGCTACTCAACTATGGCTACACCTTC. Protein product: CAISESKLLNYGYTF.

The chain couples TRBV2 to TRBJ2-6; D unresolved. V lost 1 base, J lost 2 bases, and 6 bases lay in between. Looked up from germline, CDR1 is SNHLY and CDR2 is FYNNEI. CDR3 size: 15 residues. The CDR3 DNA follows: TGTGCCAGCAGTGAAGACAGAACTGGGGCCAACGTCCTGACTTTC. Translated, it gives CASSEDRTGANVLTF.

V is TRBV27 and J is TRBJ1-5; a possible D gene is TRBD1 (5 bases). V shed 4 bases and J shed 6 bases, with 16 bases lying between them. Per the germline V gene, CDR1 is MNHEY and CDR2 is SMNVEV (reference sequence). This CDR3 region has 15 residues. CDR3 region: CASSSFWGGGQPQHF. DNA of the CDR3: TGTGCCAGCAGTTCCTTTTGGGGGGGAGGTCAGCCCCAGCATTTT.

The V call is TRBV29-1, the J call TRBJ2-5, with D perhaps TRBD2 (6 bases). The CDR3 totals 13 residues. The germline gives CDR1 SQVTM, CDR2 ANQGSEA. The ends were cut back, 3 bases at V and 0 bases at J, with 8 bases in the middle. CDR3 DNA sequence: TGCAGCGTTGAGGGCGGGAACCAAGAGACCCAGTACTTC. Translation: CSVEGGNQETQYF.

The rearrangement links TRBV3-1 (or the pseudogene TRBV3-2) to TRBJ2-7; possibly TRBD2 for D (7 bases). Germline CDR1 and CDR2: LGHDT and YNNKEL (reference sequence). This CDR3 contains 15 residues. V was cut by 1 base and J by 7 bases, with 17 bases left in between. CDR3 sequence: CASSQGGGGWEEQYF. The CDR3 DNA reads as TGTGCCAGCAGCCAAGGTGGCGGGGGCTGGGAAGAGCAGTACTTC.

The chain employs TRBV24-1 and TRBJ2-3, with D unclear. In germline, CDR1 is KGHDR, CDR2 SFDVKD. This CDR3 spans 16 amino acids. V shed 3 bases and J shed 3 bases, with 15 bases lying between them. CDR3 residues: CATSDPSRGGTDTQYF. As DNA, the CDR3 is TGTGCCACCAGTGATCCCTCTCGAGGCGGTACAGATACGCAGTATTTT.

The V call is TRBV5-1, the J call TRBJ1-1; TRBD1 matches at 7 bases. Trimming took 4 bases from V and 3 from J; bases not matched to a gene: 9. The CDR3 totals 15 residues. Germline lookup yields CDR1 SGHRS and CDR2 YFSETQ. Here the CDR3 reads CASSPRQGPDTEAFF. The CDR3 DNA follows: TGCGCCAGCAGCCCGCGACAGGGACCCGACACTGAAGCTTTCTTT.

This clone was detected once. The chain has TRBV27 and TRBJ2-4; D possibly corresponds to TRBD1 (6 bases). CDR3 length equals 17 residues. Germline values: CDR1 MNHEY, CDR2 SMNVEV (reference sequence). V was trimmed by 4 bases and J by 0 bases, leaving 16 bases between them. DNA of the CDR3: TGTGCCAGCAGTTCCATCTCAGGGGCCCTAGCCAAAAACATTCAGTACTTC. Its translation is CASSSISGALAKNIQYF.

The rearrangement uses TRBV5-4 and TRBJ2-7; 7 bases line up with TRBD2. The CDR3 is 15 residues long. V shed 4 bases and J 6 bases; nucleotides not matched to a gene: 13. Looked up from germline, CDR1 is SGHNT and CDR2 is YYREEE (reference sequence). This chain's CDR3 is CASSPGRTPGGEQYF. For the CDR3, the DNA is TGTGCCAGCAGCCCAGGACGGACCCCGGGGGGCGAGCAGTACTTC.

CDR3 loop: CASWGGRNQPQHF. The DNA for the CDR3 is TGTGCCAGCTGGGGGGGTCGCAATCAGCCCCAGCATTTT. The rearrangement joins TRBV21-1 to TRBJ1-5. TRBV21-1 is shown as a pseudogene. The CDR3 spans 13 residues.

The chain recombines TRBV12-5 with TRBJ1-2; TRBD1 is a possible D gene (5 bases). V gave up 3 bases and J gave up 5 bases, with 13 bases separating them. Germline CDR1 reads LGHNT; CDR2 reads FRNRAP. CDR3 size: 14 residues. The CDR3 reads CASGLGAPRYGYTF. CDR3 DNA sequence: TGTGCTAGTGGTTTAGGGGCCCCTCGATATGGCTACACCTTC.

This chain joins TRBV5-1 and TRBJ2-7; 7 bases align to TRBD1. Trimming cost V 2 bases and J 5 bases; bases outside gene matches: 7. This CDR3 has 14 residues. From germline, CDR1 is SGHRS and CDR2 YFSETQ. CDR3 nucleotide sequence: TGCGCCAGCAGCTTTGACAGGGCCCGCCACGAGCAGTACTTC. Its translation: CASSFDRARHEQYF.

The rearrangement links TRBV9 to TRBJ2-1; the match to TRBD2 covers 10 bases. Germline V gene lookup returns CDR1 SGDLS and CDR2 YYNGEE. J was trimmed by 3 bases and V by 4 bases; bases with no gene match: 4. The CDR3 is 15 residues long. The CDR3 region has the DNA TGTGCCAGCAGCCCTGTAGCGGGGGGCTACAATGAGCAGTTCTTC. Amino acid sequence: CASSPVAGGYNEQFF. Supplemented by reference TRBV9 and TRBJ2-1, the full variable domain reads DSGVTQTPKHLITATGQRVTLRCSPRSGDLSVYWYQQSLDQGLQFLIQYYNGEERAKGNILERFSAQQFPDLHSELNLSSLELGDSALYFCASSPVAGGYNEQFFGPGTRLTVL.

The chain combines TRBV5-6 with TRBJ1-2; D might be TRBD1 (6 bases). There are 15 residues in the CDR3. V lost 4 bases to trimming and J lost 5 bases, with 18 bases between them. Germline loops: CDR1 SGHDT, CDR2 YYEEEE. CDR3 sequence: CASSPTGAGSYGYTF. CDR3 nucleotides: TGTGCCAGCAGCCCGACAGGAGCGGGGTCTTATGGCTACACCTTC.

This clone appeared a single time. The V gene is TRBV25-1, the J gene TRBJ1-2; D is perhaps TRBD1 (5 bases). The germline gives CDR1 MGHDK, CDR2 SYGVNS. The CDR3 covers 13 residues. Trimming cost V 3 bases and J 8 bases, with 13 bases left between them. CDR3 in amino acids: CASSEGQGGGYTF. DNA of the CDR3: TGTGCCAGCAGTGAGGGGCAGGGTGGCGGCTACACCTTC.

V is TRBV19 and J is TRBJ2-7; 8 bases agree with TRBD1. From germline, CDR1 is LNHDA and CDR2 SQIVND (reference sequence). V was clipped by 6 bases and J by 4 bases; unmatched bases: 8. The CDR3 spans 14 residues. The CDR3 bases are TGTGCCAGTAGCGGGGGACAGGCCCTGTACGAGCAGTACTTC. This encodes CASSGGQALYEQYF.

The rearrangement links TRBV5-6 to TRBJ2-7; D is perhaps TRBD1 (5 bases). The CDR3 is made up of 15 amino acids. V was cut by 1 base and J by 0 bases, with 11 bases left in between. Per the germline V gene, CDR1 is SGHDT and CDR2 is YYEEEE. The CDR3 nucleotides are TGTGCCAGCAGCTTGTTCACAGGCTTCTCCTACGAGCAGTACTTC. Protein product: CASSLFTGFSYEQYF.

This clone was found many times. The chain links TRBV7-2 to TRBJ2-2, with D possibly being TRBD2 (7 bases). There are 16 residues in the CDR3. Germline CDR1 and CDR2: SGHTA and FQGNSA. V was shortened by 5 bases and J by 3 bases, with 16 bases between the two germline ends. The CDR3 DNA follows: TGTGCCAGCAGCCCAAGACGGGGGGCGGACACCGGGGAGCTGTTTTTT. Translated, it gives CASSPRRGADTGELFF.

The V gene is TRBV9, the J gene TRBJ2-1; 13 bases fit TRBD2. Germline CDR1 reads SGDLS; CDR2 reads YYNGEE. This CDR3 spans 15 amino acids. Trimming at V came to 4 bases and at J to 5 bases, leaving 3 bases not matched to a gene. CDR3 in amino acids: CASSLLAGGNNEQFF. The CDR3 bases are TGTGCCAGCAGCCTACTAGCGGGGGGGAACAATGAGCAGTTCTTC.

The V gene is TRBV5-1, the J gene TRBJ1-1, with a weak D call TRBD1 (6 bases). Germline loops: CDR1 SGHRS, CDR2 YFSETQ. V was cut by 5 bases and J by 1 base, with 18 bases left in between. This CDR3 is built from 16 residues. The CDR3 nucleotides are TGCGCCAGCAGGGCCGGGGGGGGCGCCGGGAACACTGAAGCTTTCTTT. It specifies CASRAGGGAGNTEAFF.

The chain couples TRBV2 to TRBJ2-7, with 7 positions matching TRBD2. From germline, CDR1 is SNHLY and CDR2 FYNNEI. V was pared by 5 bases and J by 2 bases, with 9 bases of the junction left unmatched. This CDR3 spans 15 amino acids. The CDR3 reads CASSIRGGPPYEQYF. The CDR3 coding sequence is TGTGCCAGCAGTATCCGCGGGGGTCCCCCCTACGAGCAGTACTTC. Combining the CDR3 with reference TRBV2 and TRBJ2-7 gives the whole variable domain EPEVTQTPSHQVTQMGQEVILRCVPISNHLYFYWYRQILGQKVEFLVSFYNNEISEKSEIFDDQFSVERPDGSNFTLKIRSTKLEDSAMYFCASSIRGGPPYEQYFGPGTRLTVT.

The chain links TRBV18 to TRBJ2-1; TRBD1 aligns across 7 bases. Germline CDR1 is KGHSH and CDR2 is LQKENI. V trimming: 6 bases; J trimming: 5 bases; junction bases outside the gene matches: 7. The CDR3 is made up of 14 amino acids. The CDR3 reads CASSRDSQDNEQFF. In DNA, the CDR3 is TGTGCCAGCTCGAGGGACAGCCAAGACAATGAGCAGTTCTTC.

The V and J genes are TRBV27 and TRBJ2-1; 13 bases fit TRBD2. V lost 5 bases and J lost 9; bases outside the gene matches: 10. The CDR3 covers 16 residues. The V gene's germline CDR1 is MNHEY and CDR2 SMNVEV (reference sequence). CDR3 coding DNA: TGTGCCAGCAGTACACTACTAGCGGGGGGGCCCAGTGAGCAGTTCTTC. It encodes CASSTLLAGGPSEQFF.